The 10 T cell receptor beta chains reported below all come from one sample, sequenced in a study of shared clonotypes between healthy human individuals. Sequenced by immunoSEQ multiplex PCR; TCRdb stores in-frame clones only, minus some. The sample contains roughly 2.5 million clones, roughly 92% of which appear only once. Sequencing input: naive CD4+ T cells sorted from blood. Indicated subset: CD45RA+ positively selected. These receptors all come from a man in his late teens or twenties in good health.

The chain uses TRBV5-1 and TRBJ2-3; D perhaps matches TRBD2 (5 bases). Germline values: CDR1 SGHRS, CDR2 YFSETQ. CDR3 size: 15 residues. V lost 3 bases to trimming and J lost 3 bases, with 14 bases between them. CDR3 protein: CASSSASRGTDTQYF. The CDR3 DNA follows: TGCGCCAGCAGCTCGGCTAGCCGCGGGACAGATACGCAGTATTTT.

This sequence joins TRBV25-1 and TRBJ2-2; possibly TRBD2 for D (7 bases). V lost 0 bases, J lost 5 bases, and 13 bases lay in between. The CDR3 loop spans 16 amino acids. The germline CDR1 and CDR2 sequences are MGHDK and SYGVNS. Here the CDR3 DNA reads TGTGCCAGCAGTGAATACCGGGGGGCGCAAACCGGGGAGCTGTTTTTT. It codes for CASSEYRGAQTGELFF.

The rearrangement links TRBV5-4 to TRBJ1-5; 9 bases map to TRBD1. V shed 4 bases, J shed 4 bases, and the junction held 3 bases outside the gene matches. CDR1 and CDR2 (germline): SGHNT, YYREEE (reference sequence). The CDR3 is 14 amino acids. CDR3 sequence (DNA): TGTGCCAGCAGCCCGGGGACAGGGAATCAGCCCCAGCATTTT. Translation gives CASSPGTGNQPQHF.

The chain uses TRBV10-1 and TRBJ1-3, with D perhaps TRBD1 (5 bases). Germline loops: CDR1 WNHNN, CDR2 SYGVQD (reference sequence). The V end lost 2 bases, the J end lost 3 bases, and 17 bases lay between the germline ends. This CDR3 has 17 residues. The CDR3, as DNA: TGCGCCAGCAGTGAGGGAGTGAGGGGAGCGGATGGAAACACCATATATTTT. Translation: CASSEGVRGADGNTIYF.

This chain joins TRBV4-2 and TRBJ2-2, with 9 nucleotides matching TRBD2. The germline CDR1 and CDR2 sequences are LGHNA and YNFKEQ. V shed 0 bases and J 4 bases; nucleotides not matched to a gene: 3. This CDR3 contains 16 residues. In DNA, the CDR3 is TGTGCCAGCAGCCAAGAAGGTAGCGGGGGCACCGGGGAGCTGTTTTTT. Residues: CASSQEGSGGTGELFF.

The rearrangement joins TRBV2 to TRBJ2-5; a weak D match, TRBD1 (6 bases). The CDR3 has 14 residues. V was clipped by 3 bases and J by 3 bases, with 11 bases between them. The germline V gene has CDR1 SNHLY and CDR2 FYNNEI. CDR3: CASSDWGREETQYF. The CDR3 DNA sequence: TGTGCCAGCAGTGATTGGGGGCGGGAAGAGACCCAGTACTTC.

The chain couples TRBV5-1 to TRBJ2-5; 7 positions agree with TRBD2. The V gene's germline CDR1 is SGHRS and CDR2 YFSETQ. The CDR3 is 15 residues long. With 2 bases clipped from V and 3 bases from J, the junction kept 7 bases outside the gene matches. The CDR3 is CASSFVAGRKETQYF. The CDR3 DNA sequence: TGCGCCAGCAGCTTTGTAGCGGGCAGAAAAGAGACCCAGTACTTC.

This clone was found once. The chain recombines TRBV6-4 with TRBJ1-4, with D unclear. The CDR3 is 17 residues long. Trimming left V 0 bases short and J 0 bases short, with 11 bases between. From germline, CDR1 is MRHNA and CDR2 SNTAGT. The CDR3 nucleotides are TGTGCCAGCAGTGACTCGTTCCTAGAGACAACTAATGAAAAACTGTTTTTT. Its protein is CASSDSFLETTNEKLFF.

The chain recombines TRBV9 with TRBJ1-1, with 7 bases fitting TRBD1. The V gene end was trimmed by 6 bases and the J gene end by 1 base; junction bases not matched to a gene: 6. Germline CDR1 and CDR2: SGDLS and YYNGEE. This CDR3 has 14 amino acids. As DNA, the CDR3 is TGTGCCAGCACCCCGGACAGGAAGAACACTGAAGCTTTCTTT. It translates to CASTPDRKNTEAFF.

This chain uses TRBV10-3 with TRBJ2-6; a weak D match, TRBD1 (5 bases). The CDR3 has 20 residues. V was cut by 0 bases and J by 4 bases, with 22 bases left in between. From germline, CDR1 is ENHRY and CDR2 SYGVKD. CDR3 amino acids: CAISESRLHGAAAGANVLTF. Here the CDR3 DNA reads TGTGCCATCAGTGAGTCGAGGTTGCATGGGGCGGCGGCGGGGGCCAACGTCCTGACTTTC.